This entry features one T cell receptor beta chain sequence. Its antigen target is currently unknown. No quality values exist for individual bases; no much larger clone is one base distant. In the first month after transplant, blood samples were collected up to 4 times, and after that at least monthly when available. There are 15 amino acids in the CDR3, from cysteine to phenylalanine inclusive. The only DNA kept is the CDR3, 45 bases in frame from the first base. V has 5 bases trimmed and J has 8 bases trimmed; junction bases matching no gene number 14. The germline V gene (reference sequence) specifies SEHNR as CDR1 and FQNEAQ as CDR2. The library came from the immunoSEQ multiplex PCR assay. For most patients, genomic DNA was subjected to high-throughput TCR-beta CDR3 sequencing by Adaptive Biotechnologies. In the original analysis: TCR sequencing data for approximately 17 patients were retrieved from Adaptive's ImmunoSEQ software; three other patients were processed with MiXCR and VDJtools. Because the origin of CDR3 nucleotide sequences shared between donor and recipient could not be assigned, those sequences were removed. Alloreactive clones required at least 2-fold expansion over unstimulated cells and minimum CFSE-low frequency of 0.002% (template counts) or 0.001% (read counts). Clones were considered mappable if detected in sequenced pre-transplant spleen, lymph node, or MLR CFSE-low populations of the donor or recipient. The cumulative frequency of alloreactive clones was calculated as a percentage of all sequences, weighted by copy number. TCRdb re-hosts the immuneACCESS table, in-frame sequences only. Its copies lack some clones; in the studies checked, an unresolved V gene accounts for under half of them, and the cause for the rest is not known. V and J calls and clone size come straight from that table; D and trimming were deduced from the DNA. The table for this sample lists 25,000 to 30,000 clones; 70% to 90% of them were counted only once. The ten largest clonotypes hold approximately 10% of the sample.

These data come from a study of graft-versus-host responses after intestinal transplantation (dated by TCRdb to about 2021). Notes on the research overall: Multivisceral, liver-intestinal, or isolated intestinal transplants were received by the recipients. All recipients received anti-thymocyte globulin induction followed by maintenance tacrolimus and steroids for around 3 years. Graft-versus-host and host-versus-graft alloreactive T cell clones were tracked in the graft, circulation and bone marrow after intestinal transplantation using bulk TCR-beta CDR3 sequencing. To identify alloreactive clones, pre-transplant mixed lymphocyte reaction products were sequenced and compared with unstimulated pre-transplant donor and recipient T cells. A cohort of under 30 intestinal transplant recipients, including one retransplant, was enrolled, and a few patients lacking pretransplant specimens were excluded. Donor T cell macrochimerism was defined as a peak of at least 4% donor T cells among recipient peripheral blood mononuclear cells. Rather than being sequenced by the commercial service, samples from a few later patients were sequenced in-house on an Illumina MiSeq and processed with MiXCR. The study at large found these results: The conclusions were limited by the relatively low number and heterogeneity of the intestinal transplant patients. In patients with donor T cell macrochimerism, the allografts had high GvH to HvG T cell clonal ratios. GvH clones were detected in recipient bone marrow, and some appeared earlier in ileal mucosa or blood, consistent with an intestinal mucosal origin. Early after transplant, peak levels of circulating GvH clones were found to be associated with declines in HvG clones.

The sequence is built from TRBV7-9 and TRBJ1-2; 7 middle bases align to TRBD1. This sample comprised PBMCs, obtained roughly 68 weeks after intestinal transplantation. The sequence came from a human patient who received an intestinal transplant, so some T cells may come from the graft donor. The CDR3 region: CASSQGDSPGTGYTF. The nucleotide sequence is given as TGTGCCAGCAGCCAGGGGGACTCGCCGGGGACGGGCTACACCTTC.